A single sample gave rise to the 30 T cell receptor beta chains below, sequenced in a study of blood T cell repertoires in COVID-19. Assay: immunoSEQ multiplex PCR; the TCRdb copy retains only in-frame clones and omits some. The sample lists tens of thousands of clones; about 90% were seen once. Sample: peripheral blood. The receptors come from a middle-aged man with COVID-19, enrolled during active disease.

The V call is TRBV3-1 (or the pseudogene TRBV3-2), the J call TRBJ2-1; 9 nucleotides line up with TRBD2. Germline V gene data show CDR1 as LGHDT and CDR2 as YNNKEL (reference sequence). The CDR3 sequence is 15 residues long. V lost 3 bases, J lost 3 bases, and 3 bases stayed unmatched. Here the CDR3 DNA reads TGTGCCAGCAGCCACTCTAGCGGGGTCTACAATGAGCAGTTCTTC. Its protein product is CASSHSSGVYNEQFF.

In DNA, the CDR3 is TGTGCCTCCTCGGGACTAGCGGGGGGCCTAAGCACAGATACGCAGTATTTT. It encodes CASSGLAGGLSTDTQYF. This chain links TRBV10-3 with TRBJ2-3; 15 bases fit TRBD2. CDR3 size: 17 residues. CDR1 is ENHRY and CDR2 is SYGVKD in the germline V gene. Trimming cost V 11 bases and J 0 bases; bases outside gene matches: 9.

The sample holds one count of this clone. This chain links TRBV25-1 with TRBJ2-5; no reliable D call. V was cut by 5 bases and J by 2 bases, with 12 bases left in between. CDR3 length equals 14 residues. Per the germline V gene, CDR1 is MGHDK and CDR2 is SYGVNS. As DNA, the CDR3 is TGTGCCAGCAGTCCACACGAAGATCAAGAGACCCAGTACTTC. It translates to CASSPHEDQETQYF.

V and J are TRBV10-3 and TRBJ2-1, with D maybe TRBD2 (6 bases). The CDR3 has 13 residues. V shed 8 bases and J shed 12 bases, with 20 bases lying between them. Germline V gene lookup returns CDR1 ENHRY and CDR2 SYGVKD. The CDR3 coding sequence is TGTGCCATCCGACATCCCCGCGGCGGGACGCAGTTCTTC. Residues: CAIRHPRGGTQFF.

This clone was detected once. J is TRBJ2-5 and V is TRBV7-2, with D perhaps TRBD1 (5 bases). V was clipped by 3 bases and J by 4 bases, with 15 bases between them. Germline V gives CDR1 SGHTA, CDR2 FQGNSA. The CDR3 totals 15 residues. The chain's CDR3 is CASSFTGSQVETQYF. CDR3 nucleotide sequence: TGTGCCAGCAGCTTTACAGGTTCCCAGGTAGAGACCCAGTACTTC.

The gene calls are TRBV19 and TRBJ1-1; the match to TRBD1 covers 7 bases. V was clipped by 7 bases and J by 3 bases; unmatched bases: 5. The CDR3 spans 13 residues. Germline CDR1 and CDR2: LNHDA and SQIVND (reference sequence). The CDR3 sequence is CASTIRGYTEAFF. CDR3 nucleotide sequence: TGTGCCAGTACCATCAGGGGGTACACTGAAGCTTTCTTT.

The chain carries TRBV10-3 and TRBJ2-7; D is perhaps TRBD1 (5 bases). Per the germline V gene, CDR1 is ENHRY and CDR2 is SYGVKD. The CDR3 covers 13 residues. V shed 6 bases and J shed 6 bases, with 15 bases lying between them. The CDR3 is CAIRANPQGEQYF. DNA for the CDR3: TGTGCCATCAGGGCAAACCCCCAGGGCGAGCAGTACTTC.

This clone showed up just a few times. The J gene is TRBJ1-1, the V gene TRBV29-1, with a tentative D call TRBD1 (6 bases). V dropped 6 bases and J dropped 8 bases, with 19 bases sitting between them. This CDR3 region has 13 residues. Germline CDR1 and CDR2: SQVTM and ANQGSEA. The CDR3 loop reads CSVATPGGGEAFF. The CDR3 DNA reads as TGCAGCGTAGCCACTCCGGGAGGGGGGGAAGCTTTCTTT.

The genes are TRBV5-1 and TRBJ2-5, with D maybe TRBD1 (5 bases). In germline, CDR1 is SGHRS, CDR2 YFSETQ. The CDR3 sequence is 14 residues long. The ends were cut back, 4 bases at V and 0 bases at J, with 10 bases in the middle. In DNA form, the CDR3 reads TGCGCCAGCAGCCAAGACAGCAACCAAGAGACCCAGTACTTC. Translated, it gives CASSQDSNQETQYF.

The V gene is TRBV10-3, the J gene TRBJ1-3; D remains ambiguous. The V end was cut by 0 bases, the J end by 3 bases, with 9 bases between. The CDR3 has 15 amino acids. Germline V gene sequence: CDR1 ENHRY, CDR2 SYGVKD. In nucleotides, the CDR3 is TGTGCCATCAGTGAGTCGACCGCGGGTGGAAACACCATATATTTT. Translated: CAISESTAGGNTIYF.

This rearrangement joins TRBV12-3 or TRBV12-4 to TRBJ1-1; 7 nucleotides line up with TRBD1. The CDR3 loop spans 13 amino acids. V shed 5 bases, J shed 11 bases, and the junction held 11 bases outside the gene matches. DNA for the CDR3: TGTGCCAGCAGTATGACAGGGTTTATTACTGCTTTCTTT. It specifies CASSMTGFITAFF.

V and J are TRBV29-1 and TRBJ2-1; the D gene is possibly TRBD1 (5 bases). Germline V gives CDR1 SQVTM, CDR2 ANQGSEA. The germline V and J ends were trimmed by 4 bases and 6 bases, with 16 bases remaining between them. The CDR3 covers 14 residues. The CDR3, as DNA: TGCAGCGTTGGGCGGCAGGGTGGGCCCAATGAGCAGTTCTTC. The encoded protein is CSVGRQGGPNEQFF.

The CDR3 region has the DNA TGTGCCAGCAGTCCCGGGACAGCCTTCTATGGCTACACCTTC. It specifies CASSPGTAFYGYTF. V gene TRBV28 combines with J gene TRBJ1-2; 7 bases align to TRBD1. Looked up from germline, CDR1 is MDHEN and CDR2 is SYDVKM. The length of the CDR3 is 14 residues. V trimming: 5 bases; J trimming: 4 bases; junction bases outside the gene matches: 7.

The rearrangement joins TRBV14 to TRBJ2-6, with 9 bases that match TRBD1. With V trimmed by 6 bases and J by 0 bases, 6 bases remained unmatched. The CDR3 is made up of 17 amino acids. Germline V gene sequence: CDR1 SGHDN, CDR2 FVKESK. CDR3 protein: CASSLGDRASGANVLTF. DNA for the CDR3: TGTGCCAGCAGTCTCGGGGACAGGGCCTCTGGGGCCAACGTCCTGACTTTC.

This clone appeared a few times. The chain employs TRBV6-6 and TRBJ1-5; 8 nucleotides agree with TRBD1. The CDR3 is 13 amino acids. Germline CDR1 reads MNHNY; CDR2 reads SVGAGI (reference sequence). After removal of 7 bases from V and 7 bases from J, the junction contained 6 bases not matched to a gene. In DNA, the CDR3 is TGTGCCAGCAACGGACAGGGTGGACAGCCCCAGCATTTT. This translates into CASNGQGGQPQHF.

CDR3 residues: CASSARDSYGYTF. The CDR3 DNA is TGTGCCAGCAGTGCCCGGGACAGCTATGGCTACACCTTC. This sequence joins TRBV2 and TRBJ1-2; TRBD1 agrees at 7 bases. This CDR3 has 13 residues. Germline V gene sequence: CDR1 SNHLY, CDR2 FYNNEI. After removal of 4 bases from V and 4 bases from J, the junction contained 3 bases not matched to a gene.

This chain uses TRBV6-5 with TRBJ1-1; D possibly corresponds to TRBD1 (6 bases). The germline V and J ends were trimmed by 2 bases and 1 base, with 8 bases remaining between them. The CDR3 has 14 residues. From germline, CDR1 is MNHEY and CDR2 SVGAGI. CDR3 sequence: CASSYRQENTEAFF. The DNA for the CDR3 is TGTGCCAGCAGTTACAGACAGGAGAACACTGAAGCTTTCTTT.

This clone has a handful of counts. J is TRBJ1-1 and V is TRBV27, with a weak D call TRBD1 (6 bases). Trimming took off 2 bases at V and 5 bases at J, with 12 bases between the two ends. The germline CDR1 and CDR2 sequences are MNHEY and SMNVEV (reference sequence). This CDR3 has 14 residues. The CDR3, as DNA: TGTGCCAGCAGTTTAGCACAGGGTGCGACTGAAGCTTTCTTT. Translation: CASSLAQGATEAFF.

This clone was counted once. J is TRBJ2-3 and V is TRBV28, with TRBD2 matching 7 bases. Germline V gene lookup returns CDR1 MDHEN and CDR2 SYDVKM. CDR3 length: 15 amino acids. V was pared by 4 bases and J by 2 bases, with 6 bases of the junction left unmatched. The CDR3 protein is CASSSMAGVTDTQYF. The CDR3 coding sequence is TGTGCCAGCAGTTCGATGGCGGGGGTCACAGATACGCAGTATTTT.

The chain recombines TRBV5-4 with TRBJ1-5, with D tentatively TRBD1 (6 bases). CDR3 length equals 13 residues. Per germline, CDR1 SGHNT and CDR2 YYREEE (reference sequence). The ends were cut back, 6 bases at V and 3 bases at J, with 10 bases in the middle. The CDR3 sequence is CASIRDNNQPQHF. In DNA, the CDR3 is TGTGCCAGCATCCGGGACAACAATCAGCCCCAGCATTTT.

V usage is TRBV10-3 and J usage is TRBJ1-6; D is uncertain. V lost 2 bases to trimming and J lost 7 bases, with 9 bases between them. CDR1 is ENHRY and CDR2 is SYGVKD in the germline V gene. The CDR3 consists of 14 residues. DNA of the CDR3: TGTGCCATCAGTGAGCACGGGGAAAATTCACCCCTCCACTTT. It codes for CAISEHGENSPLHF.

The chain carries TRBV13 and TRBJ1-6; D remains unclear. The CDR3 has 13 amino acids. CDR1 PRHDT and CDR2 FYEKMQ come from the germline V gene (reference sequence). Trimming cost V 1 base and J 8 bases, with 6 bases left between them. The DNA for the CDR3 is TGTGCCAGCAGCTTAGTAGGAGATTCACCCCTCCACTTT. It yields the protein CASSLVGDSPLHF.

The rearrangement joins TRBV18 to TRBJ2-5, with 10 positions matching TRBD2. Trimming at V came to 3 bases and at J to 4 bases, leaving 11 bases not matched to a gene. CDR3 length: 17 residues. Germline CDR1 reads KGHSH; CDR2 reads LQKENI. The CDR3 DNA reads TGTGCCAGCTCACCGGGGTCTAGCGGGAGCATTCGAGAGACCCAGTACTTC. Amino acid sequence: CASSPGSSGSIRETQYF.

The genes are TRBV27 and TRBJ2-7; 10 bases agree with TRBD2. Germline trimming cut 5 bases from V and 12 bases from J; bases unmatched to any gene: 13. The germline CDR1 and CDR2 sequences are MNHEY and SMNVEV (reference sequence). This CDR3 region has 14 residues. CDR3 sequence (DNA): TGTGCCAGCAGTGTAGCGGGGGGCCAGGTCATTCTGTACTTC. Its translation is CASSVAGGQVILYF.

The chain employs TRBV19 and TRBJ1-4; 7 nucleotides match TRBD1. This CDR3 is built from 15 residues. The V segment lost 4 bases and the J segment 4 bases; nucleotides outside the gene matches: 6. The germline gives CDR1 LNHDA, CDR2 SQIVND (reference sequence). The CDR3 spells CASSTRTGYNEKLFF. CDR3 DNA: TGTGCCAGTAGTACACGGACAGGTTATAATGAAAAACTGTTTTTT.

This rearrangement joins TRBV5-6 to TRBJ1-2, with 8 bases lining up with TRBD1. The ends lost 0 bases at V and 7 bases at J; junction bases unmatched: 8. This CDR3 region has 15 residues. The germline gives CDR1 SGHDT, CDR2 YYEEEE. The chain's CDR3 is CASSLDRTGFSGYTF. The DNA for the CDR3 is TGTGCCAGCAGCTTGGACAGGACAGGGTTTAGTGGCTACACCTTC.

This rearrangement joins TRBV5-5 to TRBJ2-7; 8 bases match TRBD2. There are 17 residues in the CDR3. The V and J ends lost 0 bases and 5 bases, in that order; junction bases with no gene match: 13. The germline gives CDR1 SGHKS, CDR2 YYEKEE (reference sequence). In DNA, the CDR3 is TGTGCCAGCAGCTTGGCCGGGAGGGGCACTACGGGGCACGAGCAGTACTTC. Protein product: CASSLAGRGTTGHEQYF.

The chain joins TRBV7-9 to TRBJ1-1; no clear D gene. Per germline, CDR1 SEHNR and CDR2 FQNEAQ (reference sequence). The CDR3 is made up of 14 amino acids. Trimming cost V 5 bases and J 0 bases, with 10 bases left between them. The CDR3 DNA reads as TGTGCCAGCAGCCCCCGAGATATGAACACTGAAGCTTTCTTT. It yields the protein CASSPRDMNTEAFF.

CDR3 in amino acids: CASSVPRDTPRDGYTF. The CDR3 region has the DNA TGTGCCAGCAGCGTCCCACGGGACACCCCTCGGGATGGCTACACCTTC. This chain links TRBV9 with TRBJ1-2; the D gene is possibly TRBD1 (6 bases). This CDR3 is built from 16 residues. Germline assignment: CDR1 SGDLS and CDR2 YYNGEE. V lost 2 bases, J lost 6 bases, and 20 bases lay in between. The full variable domain, rest sourced from reference TRBV9 and TRBJ1-2, is DSGVTQTPKHLITATGQRVTLRCSPRSGDLSVYWYQQSLDQGLQFLIQYYNGEERAKGNILERFSAQQFPDLHSELNLSSLELGDSALYFCASSVPRDTPRDGYTFGSGTRLTVV.

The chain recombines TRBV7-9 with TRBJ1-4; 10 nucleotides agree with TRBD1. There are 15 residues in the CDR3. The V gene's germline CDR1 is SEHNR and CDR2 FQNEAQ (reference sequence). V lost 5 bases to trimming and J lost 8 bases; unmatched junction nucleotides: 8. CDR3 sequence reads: CASSLTGTGVEKLFF. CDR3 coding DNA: TGTGCCAGCAGCCTAACCGGGACAGGGGTAGAAAAACTGTTTTTT.